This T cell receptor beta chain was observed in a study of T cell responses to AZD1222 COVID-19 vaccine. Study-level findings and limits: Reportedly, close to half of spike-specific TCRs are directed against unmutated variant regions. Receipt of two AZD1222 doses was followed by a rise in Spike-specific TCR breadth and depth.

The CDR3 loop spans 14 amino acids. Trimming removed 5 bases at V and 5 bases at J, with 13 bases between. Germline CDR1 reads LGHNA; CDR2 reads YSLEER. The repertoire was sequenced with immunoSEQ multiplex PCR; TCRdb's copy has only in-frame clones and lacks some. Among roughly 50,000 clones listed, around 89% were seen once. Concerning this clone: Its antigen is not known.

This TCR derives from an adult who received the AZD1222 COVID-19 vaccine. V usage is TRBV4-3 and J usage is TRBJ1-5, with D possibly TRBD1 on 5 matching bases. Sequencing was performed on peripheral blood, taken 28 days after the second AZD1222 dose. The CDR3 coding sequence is TGCGCCAGCAGCTTACGATCCAGGGATCAGCCCCAGCATTTT. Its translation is CASSLRSRDQPQHF.